Sequencing of this T cell receptor (beta chain) was carried out in a study of shared clonotypes between healthy human individuals. Study-level points and caveats: Some clonotypes were shared by all four sorted-subset donors, while others were not shared. The non-shared ones had lower generation probabilities than the shared ones.

As concerns this clone: Its antigen is still unknown. Other DNA variants within this sample encode the same CDR3.

The assay was immunoSEQ multiplex PCR, and TCRdb's table has in-frame clones only and misses some. The sample lists about 2,500,000 clones, 90% to 95% occurring once. Germline V gives CDR1 KGHSH, CDR2 LQKENI. The CDR3 has 13 amino acids. Trimming shortened V by 2 bases and J by 4 bases, and 8 bases separated the two germline ends. The sample comprised naive CD4+ T cells sorted from blood. The sample's subset: CD45RA+ positively selected. This chain joins TRBV18 and TRBJ1-1; D not resolved. The clonotype originates from a man aged 18 to 29 in good health. The CDR3 DNA reads TGTGCCAGCTCACCAGTTGAGGGCACTGAAGCTTTCTTT. Translating it yields CASSPVEGTEAFF. Full variable domain (outside the CDR3, taken from reference TRBV18 and TRBJ1-1): NAGVMQNPRHLVRRRGQEARLRCSPMKGHSHVYWYRQLPEEGLKFMVYLQKENIIDESGMPKERFSAEFPKEGPSILRIQQVVRGDSAAYFCASSPVEGTEAFFGQGTRLTVV.